This record covers a single T cell receptor (beta chain). The antigen is undetermined. This record belongs to a study of T cells in localized non-small cell lung cancer. In germline, CDR1 is MRHNA, CDR2 SNTAGT. The CDR3 sequence is 14 residues long. V dropped 3 bases and J dropped 4 bases, with 7 bases sitting between them. TCRdb's copy holds only in-frame clones and misses some; the assay was immunoSEQ multiplex PCR. The table lists 50,000 or so clones, about four fifths of them singletons, with about 20% in the top ten. Notes on the study in general: The appearance of a median approximately 61 of the top 100 tumor clones was seen in adjacent lung.

The sample here was peripheral blood, taken before any cancer treatment. V and J are TRBV6-4 and TRBJ1-6; no firm D call. This clonotype was obtained from a female donor of 60 years or more with stage II squamous cell lung carcinoma. The CDR3 coding sequence is TGTGCCAGCAGTGAGCAGGCTTATAATTCACCCCTCCACTTT. It is translated as CASSEQAYNSPLHF.